These T cell receptor beta chains were read from a single sample in a study of T-cell memory formation after mild COVID-19. TCRdb redid the calling of the 5' RACE reads with MiXCR, one entry per CDR3 protein. The sample contains around 500,000 distinct CDR3 sequences, about 20% of which appear only once. Sequencing was carried out using PBMCs or a T cell subset sorted from them (not recorded which). These receptors all stem from an adult woman who had mild COVID-19 (a few samples of this study predate the infection). Cell type and time point are not known. CDR3s include the opening cysteine and the closing phenylalanine or tryptophan. The D gene is left open where the match is weak. The size entry is marked missing in some rows and otherwise reads once, few, many or a size class.

V	size	length	D	J	CDR3	DNA
TRBV18	many	14	TRBD2	TRBJ2-5	CASQGLAGRETQYF	TGTGCCAGCCAGGGACTAGCGGGAAGAGAGACCCAGTACTTC
TRBV6-6	.	14	.	TRBJ2-1	CASSYSPGAREQFF	TGTGCCAGCAGTTACTCCCCGGGGGCTCGGGAGCAGTTCTTC
TRBV5-1	few	14	.	TRBJ2-2	CASSLQGDTGELFF	TGCGCCAGCAGCTTGCAAGGAGACACCGGGGAGCTGTTTTTT
TRBV7-2	.	16	TRBD2	TRBJ2-7	CASSLDLAEPSYEQYF	TGTGCCAGCAGCTTAGATCTAGCGGAACCCTCCTACGAGCAGTACTTC
TRBV3-1	.	15	TRBD2	TRBJ2-7	CASSELAGGIYEQYF	TGTGCCAGCAGCGAACTAGCGGGAGGGATCTACGAGCAGTACTTC
TRBV18	many	14	.	TRBJ2-1	CASSLSARVNEQFF	TGTGCCAGCTCACTATCGGCAAGGGTCAATGAGCAGTTCTTC
TRBV7-2	.	14	TRBD1	TRBJ1-2	CASSPGQGWSGYTF	TGTGCCAGCAGCCCCGGACAGGGGTGGAGTGGCTACACCTTC
TRBV7-6	many	14	TRBD2	TRBJ2-5	CASSHGLAEETQYF	TGTGCCAGCAGCCACGGACTAGCGGAAGAGACCCAGTACTTC
TRBV7-9	few	16	.	TRBJ2-1	CASSSLDSLTYNEQFF	TGTGCCAGCAGCTCTCTTGACAGCCTTACCTACAATGAGCAGTTCTTC
TRBV12-3/TRBV12-4	few	15	TRBD1	TRBJ2-1	CASSTGAISVNEQFF	TGTGCCAGCAGTACAGGGGCTATCTCTGTCAATGAGCAGTTCTTC
TRBV25-1	few	14	TRBD1	TRBJ2-7	CASSGRGQGHEQYF	TGTGCCAGCAGTGGGAGGGGACAGGGCCACGAGCAGTACTTC
TRBV12-3/TRBV12-4	many	13	.	TRBJ2-1	CASSLRYDNEQFF	TGTGCCAGCAGTTTACGGTACGACAATGAGCAGTTCTTC
TRBV6-1	few	12	.	TRBJ2-7	CASSEAIYEQYF	TGTGCCAGCAGTGAGGCCATCTACGAGCAGTACTTC
TRBV30	few	12	.	TRBJ1-3	CAWGTSGNTIYF	TGTGCCTGGGGGACCTCTGGAAACACCATATATTTT
TRBV9	.	17	TRBD2	TRBJ2-3	CASSVDGLAGGLDTQYF	TGTGCCAGCAGCGTAGACGGACTAGCGGGAGGGTTAGATACGCAGTATTTT
TRBV9	many	16	.	TRBJ2-5	CASSVSSQWYQETQYF	TGTGCCAGCAGCGTGTCGTCTCAATGGTACCAAGAGACCCAGTACTTC
TRBV7-2	few	15	TRBD2	TRBJ2-2	CASSPLRREAGELFF	TGTGCCAGCAGCCCTCTCAGGCGGGAGGCGGGGGAGCTGTTTTTT
TRBV19	.	18	.	TRBJ1-6	CASSPEYVASSYNSPLHF	TGTGCCAGTAGTCCGGAATACGTGGCTAGCTCCTATAATTCACCCCTCCACTTT
TRBV9	few	14	.	TRBJ2-2	CASSVAPNTGELFF	TGTGCCAGCAGCGTAGCACCTAACACCGGGGAGCTGTTTTTT
TRBV29-1	few	14	.	TRBJ2-5	CSVVKSMYQETQYF	TGCAGCGTTGTTAAGTCCATGTACCAAGAGACCCAGTACTTC